This TCR beta chain was obtained from a study of shared clonotypes between healthy human individuals. Overall study context: The study enrolled two women and a few men aged 18 to 49.

Germline loops: CDR1 SGHNT, CDR2 YYREEE (reference sequence). The CDR3 has 14 amino acids. V dropped 2 bases and J dropped 2 bases, with 11 bases sitting between them. Regarding this clone: Antigen specificity is unknown.

Naive-designated CD8 cells lacked CD45RO, were positively enriched for CCR7, and omitted terminally differentiated effector memory CD45RA+ cells. Study conclusions and caveats: Non-shared clonotypes displayed generation probabilities falling below those of clonotypes present in all four donors.

The data were produced by immunoSEQ multiplex PCR, yet TCRdb's version contains in-frame clones alone and is incomplete. Of around 2,000,000 clones in the sample, over 85% are singletons; the top ten hold 0.9% to 1.3%. The chain links TRBV5-4 to TRBJ2-7; either TRBD1 or TRBD2 may supply D (6 bases each). Sequencing was carried out using naive CD8+ T cells sorted from blood. The receptor was derived from a man between 18 and 35 years old in good health. CDR3 sequence: CASSFYGGPYEQYF. CDR3 nucleotides: TGTGCCAGCAGCTTTTATGGGGGGCCCTACGAGCAGTACTTC. Drawing the rest from reference TRBV5-4 and TRBJ2-7, the complete variable domain is ETGVTQSPTHLIKTRGQQVTLRCSSQSGHNTVSWYQQALGQGPQFIFQYYREEENGRGNFPPRFSGLQFPNYSSELNVNALELDDSALYLCASSFYGGPYEQYFGPGTRLTVT.